A single sample is the source of the 15 T cell receptor beta chains below, sequenced in a study of molecular identifiers for immune sequencing clone quantification. TCRdb redid the calling of the PCR reads with MiXCR, one entry per CDR3 protein. The sample holds about 640,000 distinct CDR3 sequences, 20% seen once. The sequenced sample was naive CD8+ T cells from blood, with Jurkat cell RNA spiked in. Indicated subset: FACS-sorted CD8+CD4-CCR7+CD45RA+ naive T cells. Receptors were obtained from a human donor in good health. Some libraries in this study had Jurkat cell RNA spiked in.

At least ten counts were recorded for this clonotype. The chain uses TRBV7-9 and TRBJ2-6, with a tentative D call TRBD2 (7 bases). The germline V gene has CDR1 SEHNR and CDR2 FQNEAQ (reference sequence). This CDR3 has 22 residues. V gave up 5 bases and J gave up 0 bases, with 29 bases separating them. The chain's CDR3 is CASSPTLGGAEELDSGANVLTF. CDR3 in DNA: TGTGCCAGCAGCCCGACCCTTGGGGGGGCTGAGGAATTAGACTCTGGGGCCAACGTCCTGACTTTC.

This clonotype was counted between two and nine times. Written as DNA, the CDR3 is TGTGCCAGCAGTACCGGACAGGGGGCCACCATCTATGGCTACACCTTC. It yields the protein CASSTGQGATIYGYTF. This chain connects TRBV12-3 or TRBV12-4 to TRBJ1-2; 11 nucleotides line up with TRBD1. The CDR3 is 16 amino acids. The ends lost 5 bases at V and 4 bases at J; junction bases unmatched: 9.

This clonotype was recorded at least ten times. The V gene is TRBV6-5, the J gene TRBJ2-5, with D perhaps TRBD2 (5 bases). The V end lost 7 bases, the J end lost 4 bases, and 13 bases lay between the germline ends. Germline loops: CDR1 MNHEY, CDR2 SVGAGI. The CDR3 is 13 amino acids. The CDR3 is CASTELSGETQYF. The CDR3 DNA follows: TGTGCCAGCACCGAACTGAGCGGAGAGACCCAGTACTTC.

Ten or more counts support this clonotype. The chain carries TRBV4-1 and TRBJ2-7; 10 bases fit TRBD1. Per germline, CDR1 MGHRA and CDR2 YSYEKL. V shed 3 bases, J shed 0 bases, and the junction held 2 bases outside the gene matches. The CDR3 extends over 15 amino acids. The CDR3: CASSQGQGSSYEQYF. CDR3 DNA sequence: TGCGCCAGCAGCCAGGGACAGGGGAGCTCCTACGAGCAGTACTTC.

As regards this clonotype: This may arise from a read error, as a much more abundant clone is one base away. This sequence joins TRBV7-6 and TRBJ2-7, with 12 bases lining up with TRBD1. CDR1 is SGHVS, CDR2 FNYEAQ, per germline. The CDR3 totals 15 residues. Written as DNA, the CDR3 is TGTGCCAGCAGCTTACTTGTGGGGACAGGGGGCGAGCGGTACTTC. Translation: CASSLLVGTGGERYF.

In this sample, this clonotype turned up many times. The chain recombines TRBV6-6 with TRBJ2-1; 13 nucleotides agree with TRBD2. V shed 5 bases and J 7 bases; nucleotides not matched to a gene: 2. Germline loops: CDR1 MNHNY, CDR2 SVGAGI (reference sequence). The CDR3 consists of 14 residues. The CDR3 coding sequence is TGTGCCAGCAGTGGACTAGCGGGGGAAAATGAGCAGTTCTTC. This sequence encodes CASSGLAGENEQFF.

In its sample, this clonotype was seen once. This sequence may be a read error, since a much larger clone differs from it by one base. The chain has TRBV10-2 and TRBJ1-1; no definite D call. CDR1 and CDR2 (germline): WSHSY, SAAADI. The CDR3 is 11 amino acids. The CDR3 spells CASRQSTGAFF. The CDR3 DNA follows: TGCGCCAGCAGGCAGTCCACTGGAGCTTTCTTT.

The chain carries TRBV30 and TRBJ2-1, with D tentatively TRBD2 (5 bases). The CDR3 is 14 amino acids. The V gene lost 2 bases and the J gene lost 4 bases, with 12 bases spanning the gap. In germline, CDR1 is GTSNPN, CDR2 SVGIG (reference sequence). Written as DNA, the CDR3 is TGTGCCTGGAGTTTCGGGGATCCATACAATGAGCAGTTCTTC. Translating it yields CAWSFGDPYNEQFF.

The J gene is TRBJ2-3, the V gene TRBV11-3; D is unresolved. V gave up 4 bases and J gave up 4 bases, with 9 bases separating them. The CDR3 loop spans 13 amino acids. CDR1 SGHNT and CDR2 YENEEA come from the germline V gene. This CDR3 reads CASSSVVADTQYF. The CDR3 region has the DNA TGTGCCAGCAGCTCCGTAGTGGCAGATACGCAGTATTTT.

The V gene is TRBV27, the J gene TRBJ2-7; 9 nucleotides line up with TRBD1. V was pared by 0 bases and J by 1 base, with 4 bases of the junction left unmatched. This CDR3 has 16 residues. The germline V gene encodes CDR1 MNHEY and CDR2 SMNVEV (reference sequence). This CDR3 reads CASSLSGQGASYEQYF. CDR3 in DNA: TGTGCCAGCAGTTTATCGGGACAGGGTGCGTCCTACGAGCAGTACTTC.

This clonotype was seen ten or more times. J is TRBJ2-5 and V is TRBV7-6; tentative D call: TRBD2 (5 bases). Trimming pared 1 base from V and 5 bases from J, leaving 8 bases between. Germline V gene lookup returns CDR1 SGHVS and CDR2 FNYEAQ. The CDR3 is made up of 13 amino acids. CDR3 sequence (DNA): TGTGCCAGCAGCTTAGGTCGCGGGGAGACCCAGTACTTC. Its protein is CASSLGRGETQYF.

To note about this clonotype: This may stem from a read error, because a much larger clone lies one nucleotide away. The chain has TRBV6-5 and TRBJ2-7; D may be TRBD1 (5 bases). Germline V gives CDR1 MNHEY, CDR2 SVGAGI. The CDR3 extends over 14 amino acids. The CDR3: CDSSPPDSGYEQYF. In DNA, the CDR3 is TGTGACAGCAGCCCACCCGACAGTGGCTACGAGCAGTACTTC.

This clonotype appeared many times. The V call is TRBV28, the J call TRBJ1-4, with a weak D call TRBD1 (6 bases). CDR1 and CDR2 from the germline V gene are MDHEN and SYDVKM. The CDR3 runs to 16 residues. V dropped 5 bases and J dropped 2 bases, with 15 bases sitting between them. The CDR3 DNA sequence: TGTGCCAGCAGTCTGGGGGCCGGGGCCACTAATGAAAAACTGTTTTTT. This codes for CASSLGAGATNEKLFF.

Details on this clonotype: One end of the junction is discordant with germline, which a read error may explain. The chain employs TRBV7-9 and TRBJ1-1; D might be TRBD1 (5 bases). CDR1 is SEHNR, CDR2 FQNEAQ, per germline (reference sequence). The CDR3 has 15 residues. In DNA, the CDR3 is TGTGCCAGCGGCTTACGCAGGGATGAAGGCACTGAAGCTTTCTTT. Its protein product is CASGLRRDEGTEAFF.

This clonotype was picked up a small number of times. CDR3 in DNA: TGTGCCAGCAGCCACGCCCATCCCCCCTACAATGAGCAGTTCTTC. Residues: CASSHAHPPYNEQFF. The V gene is TRBV7-9, the J gene TRBJ2-1; D is undetermined. The length of the CDR3 is 15 residues. CDR1 and CDR2 (germline): SEHNR, FQNEAQ (reference sequence). Trimming shortened V by 5 bases and J by 2 bases, and 13 bases separated the two germline ends.